A selection of T cell receptor beta chains follows, all from one sample in a study of shared clonotypes between healthy human individuals. Profiling relied on immunoSEQ multiplex PCR, and the TCRdb table lists in-frame clones only, not all of them. This sample carries some 530,000 clones, 81% of them seen once, and the ten largest clones take over 9.5%. The sample was PBMCs. The receptors derive from a woman in her thirties or forties in good health. Some clones in this sample may be carry-over from other donors' samples. The CDR3 runs from the conserved cysteine through the conserved F or W. The order of the fields is J gene, D gene, clone size, CDR3 length, V gene, CDR3 DNA, CDR3 protein. D genes are given only for firm matches. Rows give clone size only sometimes, using once, few, many, or a class for an expanded clone.

>TRBJ1-2|.|.|15|TRBV19
TGTGCCAGTAGTACCCCAGGACTTTCTAACTATGGCTACACCTTC
CASSTPGLSNYGYTF
>TRBJ1-5|.|.|15|TRBV19
TGTGCCAGTAGTATTTCCAGAAATAGCAATCAGCCCCAGCATTTT
CASSISRNSNQPQHF
>TRBJ2-7|TRBD2|.|15|TRBV6-1
TGTGCCAGCAGTGAAGAAACTAGCGGAACCTACGAGCAGTACTTC
CASSEETSGTYEQYF
>TRBJ1-2|.|.|11|TRBV6-1
TGTGCCAGCAGTCGTAGACTGTTTTATTTCTTC
CASSRRLFYFF
>TRBJ2-7|.|.|14|TRBV4-3
TGCGCCAGCAGCCAAGACAGGAGCTCCTACGAGCAGTACTTC
CASSQDRSSYEQYF
>TRBJ1-1|.|.|14|TRBV5-1
TGCGCCAGCAGCTCGCAGGGAGTAGGGACTGAAGCTTTCTTT
CASSSQGVGTEAFF
>TRBJ1-2|.|.|15|TRBV4-3
TGCGCCAGCAGCCACCTAGGGGACACAAGCTATGGCTACACCTTC
CASSHLGDTSYGYTF
>TRBJ2-2|TRBD2|.|16|TRBV9
TGTGCCAGCAGCGCCCCGGGACTAGCCCACACCGGGGAGCTGTTTTTT
CASSAPGLAHTGELFF
>TRBJ1-4|TRBD1|few|15|TRBV10-3
TGTGCCACCCGAGGGGGGACAGGGAGTAATGAAAAACTGTTTTTT
CATRGGTGSNEKLFF
>TRBJ1-3|TRBD1|.|14|TRBV10-2
TGCGCCAGCCGACAGGGCCTCTCTGGAAACACCATATATTTT
CASRQGLSGNTIYF
>TRBJ2-7|.|.|14|TRBV7-8
TGTGCCAGCAGCTTAGGCAGGAACTCCTACGAGCAGTACTTC
CASSLGRNSYEQYF
>TRBJ2-7|TRBD1|few|13|TRBV10-3
TGTGCCCACTACTGGACAGGGTCGTACGAGCAGTACTTC
CAHYWTGSYEQYF
>TRBJ1-2|.|.|14|TRBV7-8
TGTGCCAGCAGCTTAGGGACAGAAAACTATGGCTACACCTTC
CASSLGTENYGYTF
>TRBJ2-2|.|.|15|TRBV9
TGTGCCAGCAGCCCTAAATACACGAACACCGGGGAGCTGTTTTTT
CASSPKYTNTGELFF
>TRBJ1-6|.|.|16|TRBV6-1
TGTGCCAGCAGTGGGGGGACGGTCTCCTATAATTCACCCCTCCACTTT
CASSGGTVSYNSPLHF
>TRBJ2-1|.|.|15|TRBV7-9
TGTGCCAGCAGCTCCCCCTCCCTTTCTAGCGAGGAGCAGTTCTTC
CASSSPSLSSEEQFF
>TRBJ1-1|.|once|22|TRBV4-3
TGCGCCAGCAGCCAAGAGGTCGGACCGATTACCACCGAATTAGGATTGAACACTGAAGCTTTCTTT
CASSQEVGPITTELGLNTEAFF
>TRBJ2-2|.|.|17|TRBV5-1
TGCGCCAGCAGCTTCAGGGGTGGAGGCGCCAGCACCGGGGAGCTGTTTTTT
CASSFRGGGASTGELFF
>TRBJ2-2|.|.|17|TRBV15
TGTGCCACCAGCAGAGATCGAGGCGGCACCTACACCGGGGAGCTGTTTTTT
CATSRDRGGTYTGELFF
>TRBJ2-7|.|.|13|TRBV7-2
TGTGCCAGCAGCTCTGGAGTCGGCTACGAGCAGTACTTC
CASSSGVGYEQYF
>TRBJ1-4|.|many|21|TRBV27
TGTGCCAGCAGCCCGGGCATTCATCGAGGGCTCAAAAGGGGAACTAATGAAAAACTGTTTTTT
CASSPGIHRGLKRGTNEKLFF
>TRBJ2-5|TRBD1|.|15|TRBV10-3
TGTGCCATCAGGAAGGACAGGGCAGGTCAAGAGACCCAGTACTTC
CAIRKDRAGQETQYF
>TRBJ1-2|.|.|17|TRBV7-2
TGTGCCAGCAGCCTCTATAAAACGGGCCCGGGGGACTATGGCTACACCTTC
CASSLYKTGPGDYGYTF
>TRBJ2-1|.|few|12|TRBV7-9
TGTGCCAGCAGCTTAGCTGAGCGCAAGCAGTTCTTC
CASSLAERKQFF